Below are 14 T cell receptor beta chains sequenced from a single sample in a study of T cells in Graves' hyperthyroidism and ophthalmopathy. The TCR beta CDR3 regions underwent amplification using RNA transcripts as the source. First-round RT-PCR targeting the TCR CDR3 was performed with the HTBI primer set. TCRdb reprocessed the multiplex PCR reads with MiXCR, giving one entry per CDR3 protein. Of hundreds of thousands of distinct CDR3 sequences listed, over 35% were seen once; the top ten hold roughly 31%. The sample was blood. The origin of the receptors is a woman between 40 and 55 years old with Graves' hyperthyroidism.

This clonotype has a count of ten or more. As DNA, the CDR3 is TGTGCCAGTAGTATTCCGGGGGGGCAACATGGCTACACCTTC. It specifies CASSIPGGQHGYTF. The J gene is TRBJ1-2, the V gene TRBV19, with D possibly matching TRBD1 (6 bases). Germline V gene data show CDR1 as LNHDA and CDR2 as SQIVND (reference sequence). This CDR3 has 14 amino acids. Trimming pared 3 bases from V and 6 bases from J, leaving 14 bases between.

This clonotype showed up just once. This could be a read error, since a much larger clone is one nucleotide away. The chain couples TRBV10-3 to TRBJ2-2; perhaps TRBD2 as D (5 bases). Germline V CDR1 and CDR2: ENHRY, SYGVKD. CDR3 size: 16 residues. The CDR3 loop is CAISDGLVGAIGEPFF. The CDR3 DNA reads as TGTGCCATCAGTGACGGCTTGGTGGGCGCCATCGGGGAGCCGTTTTTT.

Points on this clonotype: One end of the junction varies from germline; a read error may be responsible. The chain links TRBV6-5 to TRBJ1-1; 8 bases agree with TRBD1. The germline V gene encodes CDR1 MNHEY and CDR2 SVGAGI. The CDR3 contains 15 residues. CDR3 protein: CAISYDTGGMVEAFF. The DNA for the CDR3 is TGTGCCATCAGTTACGATACAGGGGGAATGGTTGAAGCTTTCTTT.

The rearrangement links TRBV4-3 to TRBJ1-1, with D uncertain. The CDR3 sequence is 13 residues long. V shed 1 base and J shed 6 bases, with 9 bases lying between them. Germline V gene data show CDR1 as LGHNA and CDR2 as YSLEER. The CDR3 coding sequence is TGCGCCAGCAGCCAAGGGCTCTCCCCTGAAGCTTTCTTT. This sequence encodes CASSQGLSPEAFF.

As concerns this clonotype: Its ends do not fully match the called genes, so a read error is possible. The V call is TRBV15, the J call TRBJ1-3; D is undetermined. The germline gives CDR1 LNHNV, CDR2 YYDKDF (reference sequence). The CDR3 is 16 amino acids. CDR3 protein: CATSRGTVYSGNTMYF. The CDR3 bases are TGTGCCACCAGCAGAGGTACAGTTTACTCTGGAAACACCATGTATTTT. Full variable domain (missing parts from reference TRBV15 and TRBJ1-3): DAMVIQNPRYQVTQFGKPVTLSCSQTLNHNVMYWYQQKSSQAPKLLFHYYDKDFNNEADTPDNFQSRRPNTSFCFLDIRSPGLGDTAMYLCATSRGTVYSGNTMYFGEGSWLTVV.

This clonotype was counted many times. The gene calls are TRBV4-1 and TRBJ2-7; 8 bases are shared with TRBD2. J lost 5 bases, V lost 2 bases, and 8 bases had no gene match. Germline assignment: CDR1 MGHRA and CDR2 YSYEKL. The CDR3 is made up of 15 amino acids. The DNA for the CDR3 is TGCGCCAGCAGCCAACCTCTAGCGGGTAGTCACGAGCAGTACTTC. Translated, it gives CASSQPLAGSHEQYF.

The chain combines TRBV7-8 with TRBJ2-2, with no clear D. Trimming shortened V by 2 bases and J by 6 bases, and 16 bases separated the two germline ends. The CDR3 runs 16 residues. The germline V gene encodes CDR1 SGHVS and CDR2 FQNEAQ. The CDR3 region is CASSLPEMTRAGELFF. The CDR3 region has the DNA TGTGCCAGCAGCTTACCAGAAATGACCCGCGCCGGGGAGCTGTTTTTT.

A few counts support this clonotype. DNA of the CDR3: TGTGCCAGCAGCCAAGTGGGGGCTGTTAACTATGGCTACACCTTC. Translating gives CASSQVGAVNYGYTF. V is TRBV14 and J is TRBJ1-2; D is possibly TRBD1 (6 bases). Trimming shortened V by 1 base and J by 1 base, and 10 bases separated the two germline ends. In germline, CDR1 is SGHDN, CDR2 FVKESK. The CDR3 totals 15 residues.

This clonotype came up many times. Compared with germline, one end of the junction differs, possibly owing to a read error. The DNA for the CDR3 is TGTGCCAGCAGCTCGGGACAGGAAGAGGCCGTTCACTTC. Amino acids: CASSSGQEEAVHF. The genes are TRBV7-2 and TRBJ2-7; 8 nucleotides line up with TRBD1. Germline assignment: CDR1 SGHTA and CDR2 FQGNSA. The CDR3 totals 13 residues.

Regarding this clonotype: At one of its ends the junction is not consistent with the germline gene, which may arise from a read error. The chain links TRBV7-8 to TRBJ1-1, with 12 bases identical to TRBD1. This CDR3 has 14 amino acids. Germline CDR1 is SGHVS and CDR2 is FQNEAQ. The CDR3 reads CASSGTGGVTEALF. CDR3 coding DNA: TGTGCCAGCAGCGGGACAGGGGGCGTCACTGAAGCTCTCTTT. Full variable domain (rest looked up from reference TRBV7-8 and TRBJ1-1): GAGVSQSPRYKVAKRGQDVALRCDPISGHVSLFWYQQALGQGPEFLTYFQNEAQLDKSGLPSDRFFAERPEGSVSTLKIQRTQQEDSAVYLCASSGTGGVTEALFGQGTRLTVV.

This clonotype was detected a few times. One base away lies a much larger clone, so this may be a sequencing read error. The chain recombines TRBV6-5 with TRBJ2-5; 9 bases are shared with TRBD2. CDR1 is MNHEY and CDR2 is SVGAGI in the germline V gene. The CDR3 spans 17 residues. V gave up 2 bases and J gave up 9 bases; unmatched junction bases: 16. The chain's CDR3 is CASSYGGGRATWEAQYF. CDR3 nucleotide sequence: TGTGCCAGCAGTTACGGCGGCGGGAGGGCCACATGGGAGGCCCAGTACTTC.

This clonotype was detected only a few times. J is TRBJ1-3 and V is TRBV4-3; 9 bases are shared with TRBD1. The CDR3 covers 16 residues. The ends lost 0 bases at V and 4 bases at J; junction bases unmatched: 4. Germline V gives CDR1 LGHNA, CDR2 YSLEER. The DNA of the CDR3 is TGCGCCAGCAGCCAAGAAGGACAGGGGTACGGAAACACCATATATTTT. Its translation: CASSQEGQGYGNTIYF.

Ten or more counts support this clonotype. This chain joins TRBV25-1 and TRBJ1-3; TRBD1 matches 9 bases. Unmatched junction bases numbered 7, after V lost 4 bases and J lost 6 bases. Germline V lookup: CDR1 MGHDK, CDR2 SYGVNS. The CDR3 has 15 residues. CDR3 sequence (DNA): TGTGCCAGCAGTGTTGACCGGGACAGGGCAAACACCATATATTTT. This gives the protein CASSVDRDRANTIYF.

In its sample, this clonotype was seen a few times. This sequence joins TRBV12-3 or TRBV12-4 and TRBJ1-1; a weak D match, TRBD1 (5 bases). The CDR3 length is 14 residues. The V end was cut by 1 base, the J end by 11 bases, with 17 bases between. The CDR3 loop reads CASSLGSNSGRAFF. CDR3 bases: TGTGCCAGCAGTTTAGGTTCCAATTCGGGGCGGGCTTTCTTT.